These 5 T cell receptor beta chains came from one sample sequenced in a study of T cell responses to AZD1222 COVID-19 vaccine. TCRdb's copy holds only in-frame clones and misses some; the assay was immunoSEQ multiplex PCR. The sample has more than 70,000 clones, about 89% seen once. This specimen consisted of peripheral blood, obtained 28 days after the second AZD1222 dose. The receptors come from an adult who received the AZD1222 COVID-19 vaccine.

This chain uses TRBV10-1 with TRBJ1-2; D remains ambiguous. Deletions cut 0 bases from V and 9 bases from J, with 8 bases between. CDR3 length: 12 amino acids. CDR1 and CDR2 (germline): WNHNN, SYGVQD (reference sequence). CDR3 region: CASSESGRSYTF. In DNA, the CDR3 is TGCGCCAGCAGTGAGTCAGGGAGGAGCTACACCTTC.

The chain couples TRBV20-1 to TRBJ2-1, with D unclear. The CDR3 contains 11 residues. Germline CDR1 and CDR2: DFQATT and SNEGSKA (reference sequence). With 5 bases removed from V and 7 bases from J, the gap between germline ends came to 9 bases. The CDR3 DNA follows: TGCAGTGCTGCCGCTCCGAATGAGCAGTTCTTC. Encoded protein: CSAAAPNEQFF.

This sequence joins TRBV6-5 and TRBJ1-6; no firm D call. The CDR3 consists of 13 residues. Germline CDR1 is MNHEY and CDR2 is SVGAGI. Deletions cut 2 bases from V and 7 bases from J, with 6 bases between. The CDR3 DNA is TGTGCCAGCAGTTACCTTGACAATTCACCCCTCCACTTT. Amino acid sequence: CASSYLDNSPLHF.

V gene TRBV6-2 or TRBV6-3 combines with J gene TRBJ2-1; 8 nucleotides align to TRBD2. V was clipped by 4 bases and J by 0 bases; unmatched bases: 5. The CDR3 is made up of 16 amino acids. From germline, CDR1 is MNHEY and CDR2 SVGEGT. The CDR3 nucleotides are TGTGCCAGCAGTTCCCCGCTAGCGGGCTCCTACAATGAGCAGTTCTTC. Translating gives CASSSPLAGSYNEQFF.

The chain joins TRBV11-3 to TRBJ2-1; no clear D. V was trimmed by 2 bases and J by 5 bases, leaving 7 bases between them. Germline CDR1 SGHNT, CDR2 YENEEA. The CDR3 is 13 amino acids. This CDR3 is CASSLSLHNEQFF. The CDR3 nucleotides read TGTGCCAGCAGCTTAAGTTTACACAATGAGCAGTTCTTC.